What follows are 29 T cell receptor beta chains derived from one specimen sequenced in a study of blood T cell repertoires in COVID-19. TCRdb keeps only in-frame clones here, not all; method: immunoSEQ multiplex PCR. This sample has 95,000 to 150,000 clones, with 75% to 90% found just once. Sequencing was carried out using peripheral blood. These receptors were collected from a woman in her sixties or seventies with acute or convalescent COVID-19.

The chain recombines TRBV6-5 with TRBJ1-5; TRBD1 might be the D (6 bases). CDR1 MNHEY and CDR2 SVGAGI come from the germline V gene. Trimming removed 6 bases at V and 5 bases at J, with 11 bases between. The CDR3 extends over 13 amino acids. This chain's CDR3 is CASRRDTYQPQHF. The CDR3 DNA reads TGTGCCAGCAGAAGGGACACCTATCAGCCCCAGCATTTT.

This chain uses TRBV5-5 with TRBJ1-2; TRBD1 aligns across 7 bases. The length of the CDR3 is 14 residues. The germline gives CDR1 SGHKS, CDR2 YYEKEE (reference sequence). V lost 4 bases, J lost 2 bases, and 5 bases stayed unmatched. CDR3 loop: CASSHGTANYGYTF. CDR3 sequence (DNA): TGTGCCAGCAGCCACGGGACAGCCAACTATGGCTACACCTTC.

In nucleotides, the CDR3 is TGTGCCAGCTCACTACAGGATAGCAATCAGCCCCAGCATTTT. Protein product: CASSLQDSNQPQHF. The V gene is TRBV18, the J gene TRBJ1-5; D may be TRBD1 (5 bases). The V end was cut by 4 bases, the J end by 0 bases, with 7 bases between. The CDR3 covers 14 residues. The V gene's germline CDR1 is KGHSH and CDR2 LQKENI.

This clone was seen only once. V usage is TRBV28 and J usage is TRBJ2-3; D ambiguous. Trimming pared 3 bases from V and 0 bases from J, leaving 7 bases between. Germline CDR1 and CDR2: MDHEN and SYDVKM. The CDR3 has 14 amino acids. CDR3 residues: CASSLHSSTDTQYF. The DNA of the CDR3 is TGTGCCAGCAGTTTGCACAGCAGCACAGATACGCAGTATTTT.

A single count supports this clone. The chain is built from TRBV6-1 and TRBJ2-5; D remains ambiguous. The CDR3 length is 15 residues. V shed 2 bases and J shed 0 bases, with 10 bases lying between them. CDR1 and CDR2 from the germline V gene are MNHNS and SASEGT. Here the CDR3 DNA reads TGTGCCAGCAGTGAACTTGGGCAGGACCAAGAGACCCAGTACTTC. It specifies CASSELGQDQETQYF.

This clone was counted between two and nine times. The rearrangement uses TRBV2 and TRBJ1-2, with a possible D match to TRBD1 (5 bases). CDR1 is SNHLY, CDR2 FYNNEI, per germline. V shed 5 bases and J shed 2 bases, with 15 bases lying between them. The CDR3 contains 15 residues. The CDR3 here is CASSPRAESNYGYTF. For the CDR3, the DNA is TGTGCCAGCAGTCCCAGGGCGGAGTCGAACTATGGCTACACCTTC.

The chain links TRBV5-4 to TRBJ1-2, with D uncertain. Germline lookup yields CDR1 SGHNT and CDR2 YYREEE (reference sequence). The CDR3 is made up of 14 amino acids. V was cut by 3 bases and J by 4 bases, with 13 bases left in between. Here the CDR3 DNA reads TGTGCCAGCAGCTACGTGGAGGGTGGCTATGGCTACACCTTC. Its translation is CASSYVEGGYGYTF.

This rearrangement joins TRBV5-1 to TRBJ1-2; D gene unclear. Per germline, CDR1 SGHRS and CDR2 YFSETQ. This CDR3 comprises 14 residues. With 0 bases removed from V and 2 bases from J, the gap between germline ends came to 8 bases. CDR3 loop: CASSLGDMNYGYTF. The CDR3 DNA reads TGCGCCAGCAGCTTGGGAGACATGAACTATGGCTACACCTTC.

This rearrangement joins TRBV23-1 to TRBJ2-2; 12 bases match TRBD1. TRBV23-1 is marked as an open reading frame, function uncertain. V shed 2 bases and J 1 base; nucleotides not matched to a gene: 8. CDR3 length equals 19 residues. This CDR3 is CASSQPGQGAFLNTGELFF. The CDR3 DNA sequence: TGCGCCAGCAGTCAACCGGGACAGGGGGCGTTCTTGAACACCGGGGAGCTGTTTTTT.

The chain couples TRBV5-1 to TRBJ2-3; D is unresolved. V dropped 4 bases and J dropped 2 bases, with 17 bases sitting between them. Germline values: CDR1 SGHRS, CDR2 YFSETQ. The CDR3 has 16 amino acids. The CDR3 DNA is TGCGCCAGCAGCCTAAGTGGAACTATTTCCACAGATACGCAGTATTTT. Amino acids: CASSLSGTISTDTQYF. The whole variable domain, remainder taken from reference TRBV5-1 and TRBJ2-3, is KAGVTQTPRYLIKTRGQQVTLSCSPISGHRSVSWYQQTPGQGLQFLFEYFSETQRNKGNFPGRFSGRQFSNSRSEMNVSTLELGDSALYLCASSLSGTISTDTQYFGPGTRLTVL.

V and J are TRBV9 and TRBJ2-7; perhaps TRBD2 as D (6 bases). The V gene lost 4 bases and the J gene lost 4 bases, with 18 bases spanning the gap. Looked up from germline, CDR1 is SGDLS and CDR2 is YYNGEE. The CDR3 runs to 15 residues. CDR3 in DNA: TGTGCCAGCAGCCCCCGACTAGAAAGTTATTACGAGCAGTACTTC. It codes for CASSPRLESYYEQYF.

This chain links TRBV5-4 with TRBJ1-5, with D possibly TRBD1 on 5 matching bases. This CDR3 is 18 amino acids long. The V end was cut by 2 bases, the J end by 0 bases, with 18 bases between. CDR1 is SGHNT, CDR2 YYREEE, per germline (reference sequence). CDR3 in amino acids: CASSFGGTTYPSNQPQHF. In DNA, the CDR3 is TGTGCCAGCAGCTTTGGAGGGACCACTTATCCTAGCAATCAGCCCCAGCATTTT.

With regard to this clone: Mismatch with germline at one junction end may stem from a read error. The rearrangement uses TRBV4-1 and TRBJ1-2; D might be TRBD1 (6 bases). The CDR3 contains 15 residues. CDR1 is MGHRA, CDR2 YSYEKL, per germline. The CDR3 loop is CASSLTTSGTLIWFF. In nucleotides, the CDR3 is TGCGCCAGCAGCCTAACGACCTCCGGGACACTGATATGGTTTTTC.

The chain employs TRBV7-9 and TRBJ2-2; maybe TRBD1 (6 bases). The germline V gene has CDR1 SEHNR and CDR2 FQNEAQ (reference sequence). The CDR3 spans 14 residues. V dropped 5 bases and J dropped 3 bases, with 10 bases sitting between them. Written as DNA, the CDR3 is TGTGCCAGCAGCCGGGACACCTACACCGGGGAGCTGTTTTTT. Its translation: CASSRDTYTGELFF.

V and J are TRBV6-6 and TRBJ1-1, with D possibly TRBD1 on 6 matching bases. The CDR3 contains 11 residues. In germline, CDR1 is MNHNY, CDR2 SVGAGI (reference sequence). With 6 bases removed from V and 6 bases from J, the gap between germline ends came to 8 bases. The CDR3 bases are TGTGCCAGCAGACAGGGTTCTGAAGCTTTCTTT. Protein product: CASRQGSEAFF.

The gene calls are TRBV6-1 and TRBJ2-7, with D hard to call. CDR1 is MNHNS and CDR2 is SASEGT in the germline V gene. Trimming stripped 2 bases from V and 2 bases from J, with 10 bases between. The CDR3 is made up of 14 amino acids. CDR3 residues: CASSERDTAYEQYF. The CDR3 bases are TGTGCCAGCAGTGAAAGAGACACGGCCTACGAGCAGTACTTC.

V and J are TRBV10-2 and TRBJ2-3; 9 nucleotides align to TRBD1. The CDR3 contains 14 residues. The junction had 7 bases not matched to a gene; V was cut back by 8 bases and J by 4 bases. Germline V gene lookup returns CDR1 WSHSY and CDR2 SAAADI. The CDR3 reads CASRGTGSADTQYF. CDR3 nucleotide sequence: TGCGCCAGCCGCGGGACAGGGTCCGCAGATACGCAGTATTTT.

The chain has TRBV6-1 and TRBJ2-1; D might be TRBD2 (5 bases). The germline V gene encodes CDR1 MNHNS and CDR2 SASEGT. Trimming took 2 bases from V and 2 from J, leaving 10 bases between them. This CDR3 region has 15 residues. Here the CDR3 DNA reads TGTGCCAGCAGTGAAATCCCCGGGACCTACAATGAGCAGTTCTTC. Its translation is CASSEIPGTYNEQFF.

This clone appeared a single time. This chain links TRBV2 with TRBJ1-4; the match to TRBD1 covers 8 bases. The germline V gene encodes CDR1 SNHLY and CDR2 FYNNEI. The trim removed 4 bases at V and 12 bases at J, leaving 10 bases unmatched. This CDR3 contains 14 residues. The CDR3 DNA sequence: TGTGCCAGCAGTGTTCAGGGGGCGATTTTGGAACTGTTTTTT. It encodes CASSVQGAILELFF.

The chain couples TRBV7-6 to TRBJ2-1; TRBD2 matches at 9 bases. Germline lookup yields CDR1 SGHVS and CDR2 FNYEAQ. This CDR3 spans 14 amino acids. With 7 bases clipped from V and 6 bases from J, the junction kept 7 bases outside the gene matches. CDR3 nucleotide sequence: TGTGCCAGCATCCCCGGACTAGCGCCCAATGAGCAGTTCTTC. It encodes CASIPGLAPNEQFF.

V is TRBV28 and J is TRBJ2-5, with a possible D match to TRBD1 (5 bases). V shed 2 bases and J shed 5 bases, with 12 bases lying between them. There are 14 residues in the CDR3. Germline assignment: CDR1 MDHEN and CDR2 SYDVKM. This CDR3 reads CASSLRAGLETQYF. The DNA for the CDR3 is TGTGCCAGCAGTTTACGGGCAGGGTTGGAGACCCAGTACTTC.

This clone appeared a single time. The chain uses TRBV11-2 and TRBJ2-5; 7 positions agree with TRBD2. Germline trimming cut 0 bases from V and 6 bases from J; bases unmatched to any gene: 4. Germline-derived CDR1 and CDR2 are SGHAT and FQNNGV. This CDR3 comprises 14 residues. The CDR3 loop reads CASSLDRGGQTQYF. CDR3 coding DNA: TGTGCCAGCAGCTTAGATAGGGGAGGGCAGACCCAGTACTTC.

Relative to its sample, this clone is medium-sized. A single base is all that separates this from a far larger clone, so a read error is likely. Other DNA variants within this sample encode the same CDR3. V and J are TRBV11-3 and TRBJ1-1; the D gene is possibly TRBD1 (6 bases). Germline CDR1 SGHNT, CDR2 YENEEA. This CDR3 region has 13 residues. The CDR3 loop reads CARSRGGATEAFF. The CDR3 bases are TGTGCCCGCAGCCGGGGGGGGGCTACTGAAGCTTTCTTT.

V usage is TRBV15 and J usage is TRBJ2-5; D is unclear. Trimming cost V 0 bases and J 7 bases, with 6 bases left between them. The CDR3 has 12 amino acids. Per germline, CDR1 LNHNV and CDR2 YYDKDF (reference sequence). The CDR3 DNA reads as TGTGCCACCAGCAGAGATCAGGTGACCCAGTACTTC. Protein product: CATSRDQVTQYF.

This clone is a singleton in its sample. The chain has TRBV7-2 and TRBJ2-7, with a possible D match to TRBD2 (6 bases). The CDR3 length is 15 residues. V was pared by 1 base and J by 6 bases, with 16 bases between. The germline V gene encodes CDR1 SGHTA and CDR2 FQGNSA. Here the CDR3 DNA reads TGTGCCAGCAGCTTAGATACTAGCAAAATACGCGAGCAGTACTTC. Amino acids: CASSLDTSKIREQYF.

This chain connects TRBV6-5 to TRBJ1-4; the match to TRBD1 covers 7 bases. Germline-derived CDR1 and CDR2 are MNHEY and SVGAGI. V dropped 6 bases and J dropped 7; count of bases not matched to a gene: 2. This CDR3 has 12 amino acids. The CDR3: CASRQGGEKLFF. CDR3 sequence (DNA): TGTGCCAGCAGGCAGGGGGGTGAAAAACTGTTTTTT.

The CDR3 reads CASSFPGVGNEQFF. Written as DNA, the CDR3 is TGTGCCAGCAGCTTTCCCGGGGTGGGTAATGAGCAGTTCTTC. V usage is TRBV7-8 and J usage is TRBJ2-1, with D perhaps matching TRBD2 (5 bases). The CDR3 spans 14 residues. Germline CDR1 and CDR2: SGHVS and FQNEAQ. The V end was cut by 3 bases, the J end by 7 bases, with 13 bases between. The variable domain in full, with the rest retrieved from reference TRBV7-8 and TRBJ2-1, is GAGVSQSPRYKVAKRGQDVALRCDPISGHVSLFWYQQALGQGPEFLTYFQNEAQLDKSGLPSDRFFAERPEGSVSTLKIQRTQQEDSAVYLCASSFPGVGNEQFFGPGTRLTVL.

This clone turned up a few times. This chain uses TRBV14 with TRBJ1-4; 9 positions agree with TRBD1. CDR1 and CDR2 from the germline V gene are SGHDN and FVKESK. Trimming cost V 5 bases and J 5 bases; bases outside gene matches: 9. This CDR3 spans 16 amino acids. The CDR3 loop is CASSSRTGAENEKLFF. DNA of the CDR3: TGTGCCAGCAGCTCCCGGACAGGGGCCGAAAATGAAAAACTGTTTTTT.

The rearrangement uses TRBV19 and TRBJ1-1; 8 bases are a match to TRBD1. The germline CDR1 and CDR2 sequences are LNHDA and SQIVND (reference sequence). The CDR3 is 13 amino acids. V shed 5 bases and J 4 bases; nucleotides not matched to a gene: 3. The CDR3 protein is CASSLGQGTEAFF. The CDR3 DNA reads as TGTGCCAGTAGTCTCGGACAGGGCACTGAAGCTTTCTTT.